This T cell receptor beta chain was captured by sequencing in a study of T cell repertoires in cytomegalovirus infection. Study context: Shared public TCR beta signatures pointed to both CMV infection and a matching HLA type.

MiXCR, applied by TCRdb to the reads, yields one record per CDR3 protein. The table has around 210,000 distinct CDR3 sequences, roughly 6.5% seen once; the top ten hold about 6.3%. Germline lookup yields CDR1 ENHRY and CDR2 SYGVKD. V was shortened by 0 bases and J by 5 bases, with 4 bases between the two germline ends. The CDR3 is 12 amino acids. Study conclusions and caveats: CMV-specific HLA-C-restricted TCR beta clonotypes dominated the ex vivo response. Carriers of CMV plus the relevant HLA were identified by cumulative public TCR beta family frequency.

This clonotype was seen a handful of times. Antigen specificity is unknown. The sequence was obtained from a human donor in good health (CMV status not recorded). Some clones in this sample may be carry-over from other donors' samples. The chain links TRBV10-3 to TRBJ1-1; D uncertain. Sample: PBMCs. In DNA form, the CDR3 reads TGTGCCATCAGTGAGTCGGGAACTGAAGCTTTCTTT. Translating gives CAISESGTEAFF.